Listed here are 30 T cell receptor beta chains from one sample, sequenced in a study of T-cell reconstitution after alpha-beta-depleted transplantation in children (dated by TCRdb to 2016 to 2017). This specimen's treatment or condition label, per the study, means: allogeneic hematopoietic cell transplantation with graft depleted of TCRalphabeta T cells and CD19 B cells. Library method: PCR. Reads for this sample came from an Illumina HiSeq 2500. TCR libraries were prepared with molecular barcoding, using unique molecular identifiers to normalize TCRbeta repertoire quantification. The public sequencing data were trimmed at Q25 with fastp and processed into clonotypes with MiXCR by TCRdb, which kept only in-frame beta chains. Rows matching on CDR3 protein sequence are summarized as one entry with the most common DNA and genes. The sample table records about 580,000 distinct CDR3 sequences; 23% of these occur just once. The ten largest clones add up to 13% to 15% of the sample.

Here the sequenced sample was PBMCs, mostly from graft donor cells, taken 360 days after TCRalphabeta/CD19-depleted stem cell transplant. The receptors here all came from a boy younger than two who had a stem cell transplant for acute myeloid leukemia, so the T cells may come from the graft donor.

This clonotype was counted a few times. The chain is built from TRBV12-3 or TRBV12-4 and TRBJ1-1; 9 bases agree with TRBD1. With 5 bases clipped from V and 6 bases from J, the junction kept 7 bases outside the gene matches. This CDR3 spans 14 amino acids. DNA of the CDR3: TGTGCCAGCAGTCACGACAGGGGGGTTCCTGAAGCTTTCTTT. Protein: CASSHDRGVPEAFF.

This clonotype occurred a few times. This rearrangement joins TRBV20-1 to TRBJ1-2, with a possible D match to TRBD1 (5 bases). This CDR3 is 14 amino acids long. V shed 0 bases and J shed 4 bases, with 12 bases lying between them. Germline V gene data show CDR1 as DFQATT and CDR2 as SNEGSKA (reference sequence). The CDR3 DNA follows: TGCAGTGCTAGAGACTCGACAGTCCCCTATGGCTACACCTTC. It codes for CSARDSTVPYGYTF.

This clonotype was counted many times. The genes are TRBV29-1 and TRBJ2-6; D unclear. The CDR3 has 12 amino acids. Trimming removed 7 bases at V and 0 bases at J, with 4 bases between. Germline CDR1 reads SQVTM; CDR2 reads ANQGSEA. CDR3 in DNA: TGCAGCGCCCTCTCTGGGGCCAACGTCCTGACTTTC. It encodes CSALSGANVLTF.

This clonotype has a count of ten or more. This chain uses TRBV20-1 with TRBJ2-1; weak D call: TRBD2 (5 bases). The V gene lost 0 bases and the J gene lost 7 bases, with 13 bases spanning the gap. Per the germline V gene, CDR1 is DFQATT and CDR2 is SNEGSKA (reference sequence). The CDR3 runs to 14 residues. CDR3 region: CSARDWERENEQFF. In DNA form, the CDR3 reads TGCAGTGCTAGAGATTGGGAAAGGGAGAATGAGCAGTTCTTC.

The J gene is TRBJ2-7, the V gene TRBV4-1, with 7 nucleotides matching TRBD2. Germline V lookup: CDR1 MGHRA, CDR2 YSYEKL. The CDR3 extends over 13 amino acids. V shed 4 bases, J shed 4 bases, and the junction held 4 bases outside the gene matches. This chain's CDR3 is CASSRREGYEQYF. DNA of the CDR3: TGCGCCAGCAGCCGGAGGGAGGGGTACGAGCAGTACTTC.

The rearrangement uses TRBV6-5 and TRBJ1-1; perhaps TRBD1 as D (5 bases). Trimming took 0 bases from V and 0 from J, leaving 11 bases between them. This CDR3 is 16 amino acids long. Germline V gives CDR1 MNHEY, CDR2 SVGAGI. This CDR3 is CASSYSPSTVNTEAFF. The CDR3 region has the DNA TGTGCCAGCAGTTACTCCCCTTCGACAGTGAACACTGAAGCTTTCTTT.

The chain is built from TRBV14 and TRBJ2-5; 8 bases are shared with TRBD2. J was trimmed by 5 bases and V by 4 bases; bases with no gene match: 6. This CDR3 is 14 amino acids long. Looked up from germline, CDR1 is SGHDN and CDR2 is FVKESK. CDR3 DNA sequence: TGTGCCAGCAGCCGAGGACTAGCATGGGAGACCCAGTACTTC. This sequence encodes CASSRGLAWETQYF.

This clonotype was recorded many times. The V and J genes are TRBV5-1 and TRBJ2-7; tentative D call: TRBD1 (5 bases). This CDR3 is 17 amino acids long. Trimming took 0 bases from V and 3 from J, leaving 19 bases between them. Germline CDR1 SGHRS, CDR2 YFSETQ. In nucleotides, the CDR3 is TGCGCCAGCAGCTTGGATGAAAGTTCAGGGAAGAGCTACGAGCAGTACGTC. Encoded protein: CASSLDESSGKSYEQYV.

This chain links TRBV10-1 with TRBJ2-2; no reliable D call. Germline-derived CDR1 and CDR2 are WNHNN and SYGVQD (reference sequence). V lost 4 bases to trimming and J lost 2 bases, with 5 bases between them. This CDR3 has 13 residues. CDR3 nucleotide sequence: TGCGCCAGCAGTGGACGAAACACCGGGGAGCTGTTTTTT. It codes for CASSGRNTGELFF.

The J gene is TRBJ1-1, the V gene TRBV6-1, with D unresolved. Germline CDR1 and CDR2: MNHNS and SASEGT. The CDR3 sequence is 14 residues long. Trimming shortened V by 5 bases and J by 0 bases, and 10 bases separated the two germline ends. The CDR3 DNA follows: TGTGCCAGCAGTCGCGGCGGCGTGAACACTGAAGCTTTCTTT. Translating gives CASSRGGVNTEAFF.

The CDR3 reads CASSRTARSGNTIYF. The DNA for the CDR3 is TGCGCCAGCAGCCGGACAGCTCGCTCTGGAAACACCATATATTTT. V and J are TRBV4-3 and TRBJ1-3; TRBD1 is a possible D gene (6 bases). Looked up from germline, CDR1 is LGHNA and CDR2 is YSLEER. The CDR3 sequence is 15 residues long. V was pared by 4 bases and J by 0 bases, with 10 bases between.

This clonotype was seen repeatedly, ten times or more. The chain recombines TRBV7-9 with TRBJ2-3; 7 bases line up with TRBD2. From germline, CDR1 is SEHNR and CDR2 FQNEAQ (reference sequence). The CDR3 has 12 residues. With 11 bases clipped from V and 6 bases from J, the junction kept 8 bases outside the gene matches. The CDR3 sequence: CAGGTTGDTQYF. The CDR3, as DNA: TGTGCCGGAGGGACTACTGGGGATACGCAGTATTTT.

This clonotype was counted only a few times. V gene TRBV12-5 combines with J gene TRBJ2-4, with D possibly TRBD1 on 5 matching bases. Germline CDR1 reads LGHNT; CDR2 reads FRNRAP. V shed 7 bases and J shed 8 bases, with 15 bases lying between them. The CDR3 extends over 13 amino acids. The CDR3 region is CASDPGWQHIQYF. The CDR3 bases are TGTGCTAGTGACCCAGGGTGGCAGCACATTCAGTACTTC.

The sample holds a few counts of this clonotype. The chain employs TRBV29-1 and TRBJ2-2; 8 nucleotides line up with TRBD1. The V segment lost 6 bases and the J segment 4 bases; nucleotides outside the gene matches: 13. There are 16 residues in the CDR3. Germline V gives CDR1 SQVTM, CDR2 ANQGSEA. The CDR3 region has the DNA TGCAGCGTCGCTCCCAGGGGGCAGGCGAGCACCGGGGAGCTGTTTTTT. It is translated as CSVAPRGQASTGELFF.

This clonotype has a handful of counts. The rearrangement joins TRBV12-3 or TRBV12-4 to TRBJ1-4, with D perhaps matching TRBD1 (6 bases). V was shortened by 5 bases and J by 8 bases, with 21 bases between the two germline ends. The CDR3 sequence is 16 residues long. The DNA of the CDR3 is TGTGCCAGCAGTCCTTCCTGGGGGGCGTTAGGGGAAAAACTGTTTTTT. Translated: CASSPSWGALGEKLFF.

This clonotype was observed many times. The rearrangement links TRBV12-3 or TRBV12-4 to TRBJ2-1, with a possible D match to TRBD2 (7 bases). V gave up 8 bases and J gave up 3 bases, with 14 bases separating them. The CDR3 is made up of 14 amino acids. The CDR3 DNA reads as TGTGCCAGCTGCCCGGGGGGCTTCTACAATGAGCAGTTCTTC. Its protein is CASCPGGFYNEQFF.

This clonotype was seen a few times. V gene TRBV20-1 combines with J gene TRBJ2-3; 7 nucleotides line up with TRBD1. CDR1 is DFQATT and CDR2 is SNEGSKA in the germline V gene (reference sequence). This CDR3 has 16 amino acids. The V gene end was trimmed by 0 bases and the J gene end by 4 bases; junction bases not matched to a gene: 10. The CDR3 bases are TGCAGTGCTAGAGATCGCGAGACAGGGACCCCAGATACGCAGTATTTT. Translation: CSARDRETGTPDTQYF.

The chain has TRBV7-9 and TRBJ2-3, with 7 bases fitting TRBD1. V trimming: 4 bases; J trimming: 5 bases; junction bases outside the gene matches: 6. Germline CDR1 SEHNR, CDR2 FQNEAQ (reference sequence). The CDR3 consists of 14 residues. The CDR3 here is CASSSLQGEDTQYF. DNA for the CDR3: TGTGCCAGCAGCTCACTCCAGGGGGAAGATACGCAGTATTTT.

This clonotype has ten or more counts. The chain joins TRBV28 to TRBJ2-1; no definite D call. This CDR3 region has 15 residues. Germline V gene data show CDR1 as MDHEN and CDR2 as SYDVKM. V lost 3 bases and J lost 0, with 9 bases in between. The CDR3 coding sequence is TGTGCCAGCAGTTTCGTGGTGCCCTCCTACAATGAGCAGTTCTTC. Protein product: CASSFVVPSYNEQFF.

This chain links TRBV5-1 with TRBJ2-3; 7 bases line up with TRBD1. V shed 6 bases, J shed 4 bases, and the junction held 5 bases outside the gene matches. Looked up from germline, CDR1 is SGHRS and CDR2 is YFSETQ. The CDR3 spans 13 residues. CDR3 amino acids: CASIQRGPDTQYF. CDR3 sequence (DNA): TGCGCCAGCATACAAAGGGGGCCAGATACGCAGTATTTT.

The chain has TRBV28 and TRBJ1-2, with 9 bases lining up with TRBD1. The CDR3 extends over 15 amino acids. V shed 5 bases, J shed 2 bases, and the junction held 6 bases outside the gene matches. The V gene's germline CDR1 is MDHEN and CDR2 SYDVKM. The CDR3 spells CASSVNRGRNYGYTF. CDR3 coding DNA: TGTGCCAGCAGTGTAAACAGGGGGCGGAACTATGGCTACACCTTC.

The chain uses TRBV28 and TRBJ1-1; D unresolved. Germline CDR1 and CDR2: MDHEN and SYDVKM. The V gene lost 2 bases and the J gene lost 0 bases, with 10 bases spanning the gap. The CDR3 spans 15 residues. Written as DNA, the CDR3 is TGTGCCAGCAGTTTACCGTCAACCATGAACACTGAAGCTTTCTTT. It codes for CASSLPSTMNTEAFF.

This clonotype was seen ten or more times. The CDR3 region has the DNA TGTGCCAGCAGCTTGAGGCCTTGGGACACTGAAGCTTTCTTT. This gives the protein CASSLRPWDTEAFF. The rearrangement joins TRBV7-9 to TRBJ1-1, with unresolved D. V dropped 3 bases and J dropped 3 bases, with 11 bases sitting between them. Germline lookup yields CDR1 SEHNR and CDR2 FQNEAQ (reference sequence). This CDR3 comprises 14 residues.

This chain links TRBV20-1 with TRBJ2-5; D is possibly TRBD2 (6 bases). Trimming left V 0 bases short and J 3 bases short, with 11 bases between. The CDR3 sequence is 14 residues long. The germline CDR1 and CDR2 sequences are DFQATT and SNEGSKA (reference sequence). CDR3 nucleotide sequence: TGCAGTGCTAGAGATCCCTGGGAGGAAGAGACCCAGTACTTC. It yields the protein CSARDPWEEETQYF.

This clonotype came up a few times. A much larger clone differs by one base, so this may be a read error. The genes are TRBV7-7 and TRBJ2-5; 7 nucleotides match TRBD1. The germline CDR1 and CDR2 sequences are SSHAT and FNYEAQ (reference sequence). V shed 5 bases, J shed 4 bases, and the junction held 4 bases outside the gene matches. CDR3 size: 13 residues. The CDR3 nucleotides read TGTGCCAGCAGCCCGACAGGGACAGAGACCCAGTACTTC. This gives the protein CASSPTGTETQYF.

This clonotype was counted only a few times. V is TRBV29-1 and J is TRBJ1-2; D unclear. Germline V gene lookup returns CDR1 SQVTM and CDR2 ANQGSEA. The CDR3 spans 12 residues. V was shortened by 4 bases and J by 4 bases, with 10 bases between the two germline ends. As DNA, the CDR3 is TGCAGCGTTGGGAACCTCCGCTATGGCTACACCTTC. As protein: CSVGNLRYGYTF.

This clonotype came up many times. The chain has TRBV7-2 and TRBJ2-3, with 9 bases identical to TRBD2. With 5 bases clipped from V and 2 bases from J, the junction kept 11 bases outside the gene matches. This CDR3 is 17 amino acids long. Germline assignment: CDR1 SGHTA and CDR2 FQGNSA. The CDR3 DNA follows: TGTGCCAGCAGCCTCCTGATTAGCGGGGGTAACACAGATACGCAGTATTTT. Its protein is CASSLLISGGNTDTQYF.

In its sample, this clonotype was seen many times. The chain links TRBV20-1 to TRBJ2-4, with TRBD2 matching over 9 bases. Germline assignment: CDR1 DFQATT and CDR2 SNEGSKA (reference sequence). The CDR3 is 14 residues long. The trim removed 0 bases at V and 7 bases at J, leaving 4 bases unmatched. DNA of the CDR3: TGCAGTGCTAGAGATAGGGCGGGGGGGAACATTCAGTACTTC. It is translated as CSARDRAGGNIQYF.

The chain carries TRBV20-1 and TRBJ2-5, with TRBD2 matching 13 bases. V trimming: 5 bases; J trimming: 5 bases; junction bases outside the gene matches: 2. CDR3 length: 13 residues. The germline V gene encodes CDR1 DFQATT and CDR2 SNEGSKA (reference sequence). The CDR3 reads CSAVLAGGETQYF. In DNA form, the CDR3 reads TGCAGTGCTGTACTAGCGGGGGGGGAGACCCAGTACTTC.

The chain employs TRBV4-3 and TRBJ2-1; a possible D gene is TRBD1 (6 bases). The V and J ends lost 4 bases and 5 bases respectively, with 18 bases between them. Germline V CDR1 and CDR2: LGHNA, YSLEER. The CDR3 loop spans 16 amino acids. The CDR3 reads CASSPKRRGFDNEQFF. CDR3 bases: TGCGCCAGCAGCCCAAAACGCAGGGGATTCGACAATGAGCAGTTCTTC.